These T cell receptor beta chains were read from a single sample in a study of T-cell reconstitution after alpha-beta-depleted transplantation in children. From the PCR reads, TCRdb called clonotypes with MiXCR, one entry per CDR3 protein. The sample gives about 900,000 distinct CDR3 sequences, around 30% of which show up once; roughly 30% is in the top ten. The sequencing used PBMCs, mostly from graft donor cells, collected 360 days after TCRalphabeta/CD19-depleted stem cell transplant. These receptors came from a boy in the first two years of life who had a stem cell transplant for SCID, so the T cells may come from the graft donor. Each CDR3 is given with its conserved first and last residue. A D gene is named only where the DNA matches it firmly. Expanded clones are given a class, and other clones once, few, many or no size at all.

size: -; D: TRBD1; V: TRBV7-9; J: TRBJ2-5; DNA: TGTGCCAGCAGCTTCCCCCCCGGACAGGGTAGATGGGAGACCCAGTACTTC; CDR3: CASSFPPGQGRWETQYF
size: few; D: -; V: TRBV4-3; J: TRBJ1-1; DNA: TGCGCCAGCAGCCAAGATGCGGGGGGGAACACTGAAGCTTTCTTT; CDR3: CASSQDAGGNTEAFF
size: few; D: -; V: TRBV12-3/TRBV12-4; J: TRBJ1-1; DNA: TGTGCCAGCAGTTTATGGGGGGCCACTGAAGCTTTCTTT; CDR3: CASSLWGATEAFF
size: -; D: -; V: TRBV5-1; J: TRBJ2-2; DNA: TGCGCCAGCAGCTGGGGGACCTGGAACACCGGGGAGCTGTTTTTT; CDR3: CASSWGTWNTGELFF
size: few; D: -; V: TRBV6-2/TRBV6-3; J: TRBJ2-3; DNA: TGTGCCAGCAGTTACGACCGGGCGGGGAGCACAGATACGCAGTATTTT; CDR3: CASSYDRAGSTDTQYF
size: -; D: -; V: TRBV30; J: TRBJ2-2; DNA: TGTGCCTGGCTCACAACCGGGGAGCTGTTTTTT; CDR3: CAWLTTGELFF
size: once; D: TRBD1; V: TRBV10-3; J: TRBJ2-7; DNA: TGTGCCAGCGGGGACAGGTTTTCCTACGAGCAGTACTTC; CDR3: CASGDRFSYEQYF
size: few; D: TRBD1; V: TRBV11-1; J: TRBJ1-3; DNA: TGTGCCAGCAGCTTATTACGGTTTTCGACAGGGCGATGGGCCTCTGGAAACACCATATATTTT; CDR3: CASSLLRFSTGRWASGNTIYF
size: few; D: TRBD2; V: TRBV20-1; J: TRBJ2-1; DNA: TGCAGTGCTAGAGCTGGGACTAGCGGGGGGGTAAAGAATGAGCAGTTCTTC; CDR3: CSARAGTSGGVKNEQFF
size: -; D: -; V: TRBV27; J: TRBJ2-7; DNA: TGTGCCACCCGAGGGGGGCCCTCCTACGAGCAGTACTTC; CDR3: CATRGGPSYEQYF
size: few; D: TRBD1; V: TRBV20-1; J: TRBJ2-7; DNA: TGCAGTGCCCGTTATGGGGCAGGGGGCCGAGAGCAGTACTTC; CDR3: CSARYGAGGREQYF
size: -; D: TRBD1; V: TRBV2; J: TRBJ2-1; DNA: TGTGCCACAGGACAGGGGGCCCTCGAAAACAATGAGCAGTTCTTC; CDR3: CATGQGALENNEQFF
size: -; D: -; V: TRBV5-1; J: TRBJ1-1; DNA: TGCGCCAGCAGCCGCGGACAGACTTCGAACACTGAAGCTTTCTTT; CDR3: CASSRGQTSNTEAFF
size: few; D: TRBD1; V: TRBV7-9; J: TRBJ2-7; DNA: TGTGCCAGCAGCTCCCAGTCGACAGGGAAGGGCGAGCAGTACTTC; CDR3: CASSSQSTGKGEQYF
size: few; D: TRBD2; V: TRBV5-1; J: TRBJ2-1; DNA: TGCGCCAGCAGCTCTCTAGCGGGGGTCGACGAGCAGTTCTTC; CDR3: CASSSLAGVDEQFF
size: few; D: -; V: TRBV20-1; J: TRBJ2-5; DNA: TGCAGTGCCCGGGACTTGCGAGAGACCCAGTACTTC; CDR3: CSARDLRETQYF
size: -; D: -; V: TRBV3-1; J: TRBJ2-1; DNA: TGTGCCAGCAGCCAAAGGAGTGGGACAAACTCCTACAATGAGCAGTTCTTC; CDR3: CASSQRSGTNSYNEQFF
size: -; D: -; V: TRBV4-2; J: TRBJ2-1; DNA: TGTGCCAGCAGCCAAGATAGGGGCGTCGGTGAGCAGTTCTTC; CDR3: CASSQDRGVGEQFF
size: few; D: -; V: TRBV20-1; J: TRBJ2-1; DNA: TGCAGTGCGGCTCGTAGCGTGGGATCCTACAATGAGCAGTTCTTC; CDR3: CSAARSVGSYNEQFF
size: -; D: -; V: TRBV14; J: TRBJ2-1; DNA: TGTGCCAGCAGCCAAGATCTGGGTCTTAGGCAGTTCTTC; CDR3: CASSQDLGLRQFF
size: few; D: TRBD2; V: TRBV4-3; J: TRBJ2-2; DNA: TGTGCCAGCAGTCCACGGGGGGGTACTGGGGAGCTGTTTTTT; CDR3: CASSPRGGTGELFF
size: many; D: -; V: TRBV9; J: TRBJ2-3; DNA: TGTGCCAGCAGCGTAAATCCAGATACGCAGTATTTT; CDR3: CASSVNPDTQYF
size: few; D: TRBD2; V: TRBV12-3/TRBV12-4; J: TRBJ2-1; DNA: TGTGCCAGCAGGTCCGCCGGGACTAGCTCCTACAATGAGCAGTTCTTC; CDR3: CASRSAGTSSYNEQFF
size: -; D: -; V: TRBV5-1; J: TRBJ2-7; DNA: TGCGCCAGCAGCTTGGGCGTCGGGGAAGGCTACGAGCAGTACTTC; CDR3: CASSLGVGEGYEQYF
size: -; D: -; V: TRBV7-2; J: TRBJ2-1; DNA: TGTGCCAGCAGCTTAGCTTTAACAGGGTTTCCACCTTACAATGAGCAGTTCTTC; CDR3: CASSLALTGFPPYNEQFF
size: -; D: -; V: TRBV4-2; J: TRBJ2-5; DNA: TGTGCCAGCAGCCAAGATGGGGGGCCGGGACAAGAGACCCAGTACTTC; CDR3: CASSQDGGPGQETQYF
size: few; D: -; V: TRBV12-3/TRBV12-4; J: TRBJ2-7; DNA: TGTGCCAGCAGTTTTACAGGGTCATCGGAGCAGTACTTC; CDR3: CASSFTGSSEQYF
size: -; D: TRBD2; V: TRBV2; J: TRBJ2-1; DNA: TGTGCCAGCAGTCAGGCGGGGGTCGGGGCAGGTGAGCAGTTCTTC; CDR3: CASSQAGVGAGEQFF
size: few; D: -; V: TRBV6-2/TRBV6-3; J: TRBJ1-4; DNA: TGTGCCAGCAGTCCAGGACGGATCAATGAAAAACTGTTTTTT; CDR3: CASSPGRINEKLFF